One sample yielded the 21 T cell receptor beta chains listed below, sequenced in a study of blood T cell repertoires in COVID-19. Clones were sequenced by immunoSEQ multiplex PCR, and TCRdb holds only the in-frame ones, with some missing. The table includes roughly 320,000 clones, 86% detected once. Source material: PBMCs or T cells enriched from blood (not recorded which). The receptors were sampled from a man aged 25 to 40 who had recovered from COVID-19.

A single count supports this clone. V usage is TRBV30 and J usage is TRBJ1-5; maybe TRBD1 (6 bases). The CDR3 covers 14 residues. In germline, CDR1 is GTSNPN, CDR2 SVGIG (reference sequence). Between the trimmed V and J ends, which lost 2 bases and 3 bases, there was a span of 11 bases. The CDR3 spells CAWSKGTHNQPQHF. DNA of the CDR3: TGTGCCTGGAGTAAGGGGACACACAATCAGCCCCAGCATTTT.

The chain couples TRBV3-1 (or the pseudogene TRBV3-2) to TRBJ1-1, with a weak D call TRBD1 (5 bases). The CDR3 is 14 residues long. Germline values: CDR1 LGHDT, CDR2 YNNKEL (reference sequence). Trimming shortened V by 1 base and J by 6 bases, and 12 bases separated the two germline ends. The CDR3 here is CASSQGGGGAEAFF. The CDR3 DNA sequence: TGTGCCAGCAGCCAAGGCGGGGGAGGCGCTGAAGCTTTCTTT.

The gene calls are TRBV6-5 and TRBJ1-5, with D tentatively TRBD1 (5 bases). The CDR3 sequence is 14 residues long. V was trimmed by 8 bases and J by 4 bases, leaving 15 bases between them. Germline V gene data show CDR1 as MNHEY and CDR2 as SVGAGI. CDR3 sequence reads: CASSMGRGNQPQHF. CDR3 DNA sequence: TGTGCCAGCTCTATGGGGCGGGGGAATCAGCCCCAGCATTTT.

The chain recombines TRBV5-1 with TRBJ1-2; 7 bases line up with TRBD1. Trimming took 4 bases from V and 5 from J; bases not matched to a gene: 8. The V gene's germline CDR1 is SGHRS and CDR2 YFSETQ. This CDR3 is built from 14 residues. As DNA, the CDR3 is TGCGCCAGCAGCGACGGACAGGCGCCTTATGGCTACACCTTC. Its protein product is CASSDGQAPYGYTF. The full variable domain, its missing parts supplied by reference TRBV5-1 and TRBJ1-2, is KAGVTQTPRYLIKTRGQQVTLSCSPISGHRSVSWYQQTPGQGLQFLFEYFSETQRNKGNFPGRFSGRQFSNSRSEMNVSTLELGDSALYLCASSDGQAPYGYTFGSGTRLTVV.

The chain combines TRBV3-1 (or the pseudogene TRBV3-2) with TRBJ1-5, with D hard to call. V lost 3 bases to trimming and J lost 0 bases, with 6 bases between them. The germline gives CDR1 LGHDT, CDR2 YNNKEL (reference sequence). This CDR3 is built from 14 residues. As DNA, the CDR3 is TGTGCCAGCAGCCAGGGAGTTAGCAATCAGCCCCAGCATTTT. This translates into CASSQGVSNQPQHF.

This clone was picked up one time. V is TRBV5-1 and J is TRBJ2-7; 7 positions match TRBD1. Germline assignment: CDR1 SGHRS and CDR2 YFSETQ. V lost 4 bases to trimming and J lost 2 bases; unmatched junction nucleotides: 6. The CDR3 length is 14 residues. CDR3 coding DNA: TGCGCCAGCAGCGCCGGGACAGCGACCTACGAGCAGTACTTC. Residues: CASSAGTATYEQYF.

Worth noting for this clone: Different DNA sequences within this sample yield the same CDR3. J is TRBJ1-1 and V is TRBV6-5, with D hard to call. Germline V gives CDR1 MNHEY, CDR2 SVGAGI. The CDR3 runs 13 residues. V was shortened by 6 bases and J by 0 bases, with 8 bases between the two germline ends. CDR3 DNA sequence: TGTGCCAGCAGGAGTTATATGAACACTGAAGCTTTCTTT. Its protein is CASRSYMNTEAFF.

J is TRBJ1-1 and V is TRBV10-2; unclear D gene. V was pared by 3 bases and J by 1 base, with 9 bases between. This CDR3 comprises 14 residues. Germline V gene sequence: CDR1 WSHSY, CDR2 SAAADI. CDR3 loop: CASSDPGRNTEAFF. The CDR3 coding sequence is TGCGCCAGCAGTGACCCGGGGAGGAACACTGAAGCTTTCTTT.

The CDR3 DNA reads as TGTGCCACCAGTGATCCCACAGGGCCAGGCAATCAGCCCCAGCATTTT. This codes for CATSDPTGPGNQPQHF. V usage is TRBV24-1 and J usage is TRBJ1-5; a possible D gene is TRBD1 (6 bases). CDR3 length: 16 residues. Germline CDR1 KGHDR, CDR2 SFDVKD. With 3 bases removed from V and 2 bases from J, the gap between germline ends came to 13 bases.

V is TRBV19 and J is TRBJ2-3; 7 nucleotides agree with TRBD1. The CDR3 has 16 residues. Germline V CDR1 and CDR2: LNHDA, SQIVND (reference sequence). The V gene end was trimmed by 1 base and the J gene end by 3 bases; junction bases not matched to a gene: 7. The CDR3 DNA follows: TGTGCCAGTAGTATAGGAGCGACAGGGTCAACAGATACGCAGTATTTT. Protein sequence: CASSIGATGSTDTQYF.

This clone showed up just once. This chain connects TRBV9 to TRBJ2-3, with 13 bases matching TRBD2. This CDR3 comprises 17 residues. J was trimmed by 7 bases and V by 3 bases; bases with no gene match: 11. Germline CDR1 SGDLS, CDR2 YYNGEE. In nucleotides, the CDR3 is TGTGCCAGCAGCGAAGGGACTAGCGGGACTAACGGGAATACGCAGTATTTT. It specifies CASSEGTSGTNGNTQYF.

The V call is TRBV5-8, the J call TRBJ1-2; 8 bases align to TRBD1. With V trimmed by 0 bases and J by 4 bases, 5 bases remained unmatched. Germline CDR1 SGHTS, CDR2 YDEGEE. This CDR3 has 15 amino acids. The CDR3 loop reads CASSLAPGGFYGYTF. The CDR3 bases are TGTGCCAGCAGCTTGGCCCCAGGGGGCTTCTATGGCTACACCTTC.

The CDR3 reads CASSIKGGNTGELFF. In DNA form, the CDR3 reads TGTGCCAGTAGTATTAAAGGGGGCAACACCGGGGAGCTGTTTTTT. The chain has TRBV19 and TRBJ2-2, with 7 bases matching TRBD1. Germline lookup yields CDR1 LNHDA and CDR2 SQIVND (reference sequence). Germline trimming cut 3 bases from V and 2 bases from J; bases unmatched to any gene: 3. The CDR3 totals 15 residues.

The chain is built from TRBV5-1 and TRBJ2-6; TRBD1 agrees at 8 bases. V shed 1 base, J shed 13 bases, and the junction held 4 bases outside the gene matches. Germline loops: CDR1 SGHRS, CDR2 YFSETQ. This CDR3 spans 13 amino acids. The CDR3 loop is CASSLQGAGVLTF. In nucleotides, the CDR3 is TGCGCCAGCAGCTTGCAGGGGGCGGGGGTCCTGACTTTC. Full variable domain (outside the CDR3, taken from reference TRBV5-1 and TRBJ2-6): KAGVTQTPRYLIKTRGQQVTLSCSPISGHRSVSWYQQTPGQGLQFLFEYFSETQRNKGNFPGRFSGRQFSNSRSEMNVSTLELGDSALYLCASSLQGAGVLTFGAGSRLTVL.

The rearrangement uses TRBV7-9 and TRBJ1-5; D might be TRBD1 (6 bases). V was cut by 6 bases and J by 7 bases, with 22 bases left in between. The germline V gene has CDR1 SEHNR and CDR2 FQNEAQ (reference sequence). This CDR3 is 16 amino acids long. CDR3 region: CASSYYREEGDQPQHF. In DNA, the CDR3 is TGTGCCAGCAGTTACTACAGGGAAGAAGGGGACCAGCCCCAGCATTTT.

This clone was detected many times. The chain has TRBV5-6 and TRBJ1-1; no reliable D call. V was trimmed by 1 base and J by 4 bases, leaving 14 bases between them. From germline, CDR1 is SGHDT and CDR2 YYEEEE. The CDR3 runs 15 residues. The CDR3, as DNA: TGTGCCAGCAGCTTGAGCAAACGCCGGGTCACTGAAGCTTTCTTT. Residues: CASSLSKRRVTEAFF.

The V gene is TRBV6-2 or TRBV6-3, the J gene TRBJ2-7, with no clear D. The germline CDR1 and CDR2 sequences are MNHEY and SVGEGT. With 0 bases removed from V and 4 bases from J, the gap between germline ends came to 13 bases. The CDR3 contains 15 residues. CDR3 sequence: CASSYSAGFLYEQYF. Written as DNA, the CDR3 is TGTGCCAGCAGTTACTCGGCAGGATTCCTTTACGAGCAGTACTTC.

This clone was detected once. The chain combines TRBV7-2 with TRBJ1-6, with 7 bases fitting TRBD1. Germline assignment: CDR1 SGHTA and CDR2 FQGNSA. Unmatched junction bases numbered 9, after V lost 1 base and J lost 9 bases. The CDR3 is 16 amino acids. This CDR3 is CASSLVQGGGSSPLHF. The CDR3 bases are TGTGCCAGCAGCTTAGTTCAGGGGGGTGGTAGTTCACCCCTCCACTTT.

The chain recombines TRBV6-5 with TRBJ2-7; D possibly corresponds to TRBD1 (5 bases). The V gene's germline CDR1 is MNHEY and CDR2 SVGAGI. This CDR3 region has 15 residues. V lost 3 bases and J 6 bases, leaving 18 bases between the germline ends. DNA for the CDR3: TGTGCCAGCAGTTATGGGGCGTTTGGCTTGGGCGAGCAGTACTTC. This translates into CASSYGAFGLGEQYF.

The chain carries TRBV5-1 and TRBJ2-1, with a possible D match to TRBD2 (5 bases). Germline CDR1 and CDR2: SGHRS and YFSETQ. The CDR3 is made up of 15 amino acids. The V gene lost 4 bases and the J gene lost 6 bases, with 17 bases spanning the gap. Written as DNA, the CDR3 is TGCGCCAGCAGCCTAACTAGAACATCATTCAATGAGCAGTTCTTC. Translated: CASSLTRTSFNEQFF. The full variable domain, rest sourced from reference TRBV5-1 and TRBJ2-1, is KAGVTQTPRYLIKTRGQQVTLSCSPISGHRSVSWYQQTPGQGLQFLFEYFSETQRNKGNFPGRFSGRQFSNSRSEMNVSTLELGDSALYLCASSLTRTSFNEQFFGPGTRLTVL.

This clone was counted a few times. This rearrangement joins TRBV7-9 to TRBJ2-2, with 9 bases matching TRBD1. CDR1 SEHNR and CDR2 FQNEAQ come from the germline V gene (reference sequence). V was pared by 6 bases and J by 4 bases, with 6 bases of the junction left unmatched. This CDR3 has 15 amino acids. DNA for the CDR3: TGTGCCAGCAGAAAGGGACAGGGTAGCACCGGGGAGCTGTTTTTT. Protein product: CASRKGQGSTGELFF.